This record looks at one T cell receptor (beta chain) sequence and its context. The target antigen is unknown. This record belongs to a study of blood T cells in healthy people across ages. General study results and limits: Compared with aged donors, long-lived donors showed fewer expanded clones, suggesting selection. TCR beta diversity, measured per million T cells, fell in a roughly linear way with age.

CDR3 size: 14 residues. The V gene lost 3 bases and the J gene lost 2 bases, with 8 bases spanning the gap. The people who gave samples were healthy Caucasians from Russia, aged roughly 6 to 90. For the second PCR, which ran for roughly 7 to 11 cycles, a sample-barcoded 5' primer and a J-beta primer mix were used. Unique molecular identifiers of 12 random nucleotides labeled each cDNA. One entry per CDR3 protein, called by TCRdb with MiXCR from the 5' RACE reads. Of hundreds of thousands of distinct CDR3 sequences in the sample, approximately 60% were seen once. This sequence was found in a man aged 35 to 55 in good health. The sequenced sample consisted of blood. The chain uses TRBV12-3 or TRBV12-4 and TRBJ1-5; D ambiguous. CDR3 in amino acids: CASSFRLGNQPQHF. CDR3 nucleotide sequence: TGTGCCAGCAGTTTTAGGCTGGGCAATCAGCCCCAGCATTTT.